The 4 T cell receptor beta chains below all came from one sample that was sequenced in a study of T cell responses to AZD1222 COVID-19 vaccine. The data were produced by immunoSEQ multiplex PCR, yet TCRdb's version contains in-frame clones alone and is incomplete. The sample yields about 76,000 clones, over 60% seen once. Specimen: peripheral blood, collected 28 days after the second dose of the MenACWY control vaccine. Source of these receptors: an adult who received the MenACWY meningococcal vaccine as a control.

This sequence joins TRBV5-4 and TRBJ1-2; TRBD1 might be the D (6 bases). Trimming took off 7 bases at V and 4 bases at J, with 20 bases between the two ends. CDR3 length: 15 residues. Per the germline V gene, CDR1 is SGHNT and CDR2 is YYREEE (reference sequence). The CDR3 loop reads CASGNLDRSSYGYTF. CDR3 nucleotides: TGTGCCAGCGGTAATTTGGACAGATCCTCCTATGGCTACACCTTC. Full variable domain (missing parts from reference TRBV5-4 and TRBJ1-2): ETGVTQSPTHLIKTRGQQVTLRCSSQSGHNTVSWYQQALGQGPQFIFQYYREEENGRGNFPPRFSGLQFPNYSSELNVNALELDDSALYLCASGNLDRSSYGYTFGSGTRLTVV.

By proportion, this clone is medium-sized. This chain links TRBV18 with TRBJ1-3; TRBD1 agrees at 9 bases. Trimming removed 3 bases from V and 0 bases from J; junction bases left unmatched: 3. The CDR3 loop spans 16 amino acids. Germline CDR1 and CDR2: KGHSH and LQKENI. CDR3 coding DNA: TGTGCCAGCTCACCCACAGGGGGCCCCTCTGGAAACACCATATATTTT. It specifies CASSPTGGPSGNTIYF.

The CDR3 bases are TGTGCCAGTAGTATAAGACCCGCTGGCAAGACAGAGAGGCGCTCCAATGAAAAACTGTTTTTT. Translated, it gives CASSIRPAGKTERRSNEKLFF. V gene TRBV19 combines with J gene TRBJ1-4; D possibly corresponds to TRBD1 (5 bases). V dropped 2 bases and J dropped 5 bases, with 30 bases sitting between them. This CDR3 comprises 21 residues. Germline lookup yields CDR1 LNHDA and CDR2 SQIVND (reference sequence).

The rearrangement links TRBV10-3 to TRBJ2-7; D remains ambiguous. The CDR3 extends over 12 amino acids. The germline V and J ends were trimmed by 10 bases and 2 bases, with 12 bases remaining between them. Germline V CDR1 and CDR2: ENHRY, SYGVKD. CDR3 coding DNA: TGTGCCACCCGGACCTCTACCTACGAGCAGTACTTC. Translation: CATRTSTYEQYF.